The 12 T cell receptor beta chains listed next were all sequenced from one sample in a study of early T cells in non-severe SARS-CoV-2 infection. TCRdb analysed the 5' RACE reads with MiXCR anew, one entry per CDR3 protein. The sample comprises about 46,000 distinct CDR3 sequences, roughly 5% of which are singletons, and 5.4% rests with the top ten. This specimen was whole blood, taken at baseline. The receptors come from an adult who was a healthcare worker with PCR-confirmed SARS-CoV-2 infection or an uninfected control (not recorded which).

The V and J genes are TRBV24-1 and TRBJ2-7, with 9 bases lining up with TRBD1. Unmatched junction bases numbered 2, after V lost 9 bases and J lost 3 bases. CDR1 is KGHDR, CDR2 SFDVKD, per germline. The CDR3 loop spans 12 amino acids. The CDR3 DNA sequence: TGTGCCACCTCGGACAGGGGCTACGAGCAGTACTTC. Encoded protein: CATSDRGYEQYF.

This clonotype was seen ten or more times. The chain carries TRBV30 and TRBJ1-2; TRBD1 is a possible D gene (6 bases). Looked up from germline, CDR1 is GTSNPN and CDR2 is SVGIG (reference sequence). The CDR3 loop spans 14 amino acids. V lost 4 bases, J lost 5 bases, and 17 bases lay in between. CDR3 loop: CAWKPTGRGYGYTF. As DNA, the CDR3 is TGTGCCTGGAAACCTACAGGAAGGGGGTATGGCTACACCTTC.

This clonotype was picked up many times. The CDR3, as DNA: TGTGCCAGCAGCCAAGATGAGGTTCAGCCCCAGCATTTT. Amino acids: CASSQDEVQPQHF. The rearrangement joins TRBV4-2 to TRBJ1-5; D is undetermined. The CDR3 consists of 13 residues. Germline-derived CDR1 and CDR2 are LGHNA and YNFKEQ. Trimming cost V 0 bases and J 6 bases, with 6 bases left between them.

This clonotype was seen ten or more times. The chain is built from TRBV5-1 and TRBJ2-4, with no clear D. This CDR3 comprises 11 residues. Germline CDR1 reads SGHRS; CDR2 reads YFSETQ. V lost 0 bases, J lost 15 bases, and 10 bases lay in between. CDR3 nucleotide sequence: TGCGCCAGCAGCTTGGGGCTCCATTGGTACTTC. It yields the protein CASSLGLHWYF. Using reference TRBV5-1 and TRBJ2-4 for the parts outside the CDR3, the full variable domain is KAGVTQTPRYLIKTRGQQVTLSCSPISGHRSVSWYQQTPGQGLQFLFEYFSETQRNKGNFPGRFSGRQFSNSRSEMNVSTLELGDSALYLCASSLGLHWYFGAGTRLSVL.

There are many counts of this clonotype. The rearrangement joins TRBV28 to TRBJ2-3, with 10 nucleotides matching TRBD2. V dropped 5 bases and J dropped 1; count of bases not matched to a gene: 6. CDR1 MDHEN and CDR2 SYDVKM come from the germline V gene. The CDR3 consists of 16 residues. Written as DNA, the CDR3 is TGTGCCAGCAGTCCCGGGACTAGCGTCCGCACAGATACGCAGTATTTT. Residues: CASSPGTSVRTDTQYF.

This clonotype showed up just a few times. The chain couples TRBV27 to TRBJ1-5; no definite D call. In germline, CDR1 is MNHEY, CDR2 SMNVEV (reference sequence). This CDR3 has 15 amino acids. Trimming removed 0 bases from V and 0 bases from J, with 6 bases in between. CDR3 protein: CASSLSGYSNQPQHF. CDR3 sequence (DNA): TGTGCCAGCAGTTTATCGGGCTATAGCAATCAGCCCCAGCATTTT.

This sequence joins TRBV4-1 and TRBJ1-5; D ambiguous. The length of the CDR3 is 14 residues. CDR1 and CDR2 (germline): MGHRA, YSYEKL. Trimming took off 0 bases at V and 4 bases at J, with 7 bases between the two ends. The DNA of the CDR3 is TGCGCCAGCAGCCAAGAGGAAACTAATCAGCCCCAGCATTTT. Amino acid sequence: CASSQEETNQPQHF.

V and J are TRBV7-2 and TRBJ1-5; D call uncertain. The CDR3 covers 14 residues. Germline V gene sequence: CDR1 SGHTA, CDR2 FQGNSA. V was cut by 5 bases and J by 0 bases, with 8 bases left in between. The CDR3 DNA is TGTGCCAGCAGCAGACTTAATAGCAATCAGCCCCAGCATTTT. Translating it yields CASSRLNSNQPQHF.

This clonotype showed up just a few times. The chain links TRBV7-9 to TRBJ2-7, with TRBD2 matching over 9 bases. From germline, CDR1 is SEHNR and CDR2 FQNEAQ (reference sequence). The V gene end was trimmed by 8 bases and the J gene end by 5 bases; junction bases not matched to a gene: 10. This CDR3 has 14 amino acids. In DNA form, the CDR3 reads TGTGCCAGCGCGGATAGCGGGAGAAGTCACGAGCAGTACTTC. Protein product: CASADSGRSHEQYF.

The table lists this clonotype with a few counts. The chain links TRBV10-1 to TRBJ2-5; 10 bases are shared with TRBD1. The germline CDR1 and CDR2 sequences are WNHNN and SYGVQD (reference sequence). The CDR3 has 15 amino acids. The junction had 5 bases not matched to a gene; V was cut back by 4 bases and J by 3 bases. The chain's CDR3 is CASSVAGTGEETQYF. The CDR3 bases are TGCGCCAGCAGTGTTGCCGGGACAGGGGAAGAGACCCAGTACTTC.

This clonotype has a count of ten or more. This sequence joins TRBV7-8 and TRBJ1-3; 7 bases fit TRBD1. Germline V gene lookup returns CDR1 SGHVS and CDR2 FQNEAQ. The junction had 15 bases not matched to a gene; V was cut back by 3 bases and J by 1 base. The CDR3 sequence is 19 residues long. The DNA of the CDR3 is TGTGCCAGCAGCTTTAGTCGGCCGCCGGCACAGGGGTCTGGAAACACCATATATTTT. Protein: CASSFSRPPAQGSGNTIYF.

This clonotype occurred many times. This rearrangement joins TRBV7-2 to TRBJ2-7, with D unresolved. Germline CDR1 reads SGHTA; CDR2 reads FQGNSA. V was trimmed by 4 bases and J by 2 bases, leaving 12 bases between them. The CDR3 extends over 14 amino acids. The CDR3 loop reads CASSSEFGPYEQYF. For the CDR3, the DNA is TGTGCCAGCAGCTCGGAGTTTGGACCCTACGAGCAGTACTTC.